This TCR beta chain originates from a study of radiation and T cells in renal cell carcinoma. General study findings and limits: In blood, top tumor clones expanded by 2 weeks, shrinking by 4.

Points on this clone: Its antigen is unknown.

Trimming stripped 6 bases from V and 6 bases from J, with 24 bases between. This CDR3 contains 16 residues. Germline CDR1 and CDR2: SGHDT and YYEEEE. Treatment meaning: 15 Gy SBRT to primary tumor, nephrectomy 4 weeks later. Data came from immunoSEQ multiplex PCR; TCRdb stores just in-frame clones and leaves some out. This table holds 15,000 to 20,000 clones, 50% to 70% found once. The chain is built from TRBV5-6 and TRBJ2-5; tentatively, D is TRBD1 or TRBD2 (6 bases each). The sequence came from a man aged 50 or older with renal cell carcinoma. The sample in question was tumor tissue, obtained from a patient whose treatment included radiotherapy and nephrectomy. CDR3 protein: CASNFWGAFRGKTQYF. The CDR3 bases are TGTGCCAGCAACTTCTGGGGGGCTTTCCGAGGAAAGACCCAGTACTTC.